A single sample gave rise to the 32 T cell receptor beta chains below, sequenced in a study of OX40 agonist ivuxolimab in advanced cancers. Clones were sequenced by immunoSEQ multiplex PCR, and TCRdb holds only the in-frame ones, with some missing. The sample has tens of thousands of clones; roughly 80% are singletons. The sequencing used CD4+ or CD8+ T cells sorted from blood, collected in a trial of the OX40 agonist ivuxolimab. These receptors were collected from an adult with an advanced solid tumor such as melanoma, head and neck, liver or kidney cancer.

This clone was counted only a few times. The V gene is TRBV7-9, the J gene TRBJ2-1; 15 bases agree with TRBD2. The germline V gene encodes CDR1 SEHNR and CDR2 FQNEAQ (reference sequence). The CDR3 loop spans 15 amino acids. V lost 5 bases, J lost 9 bases, and 5 bases stayed unmatched. CDR3 bases: TGTGCCAGCAGCACGAAGGGACTAGCGGGAGGTGAGCAGTTCTTC. This codes for CASSTKGLAGGEQFF. The full variable domain, its missing parts supplied by reference TRBV7-9 and TRBJ2-1, is DTGVSQNPRHKITKRGQNVTFRCDPISEHNRLYWYRQTLGQGPEFLTYFQNEAQLEKSRLLSDRFSAERPKGSFSTLEIQRTEQGDSAMYLCASSTKGLAGGEQFFGPGTRLTVL.

The J gene is TRBJ2-5, the V gene TRBV2; D may be TRBD1 (6 bases). Germline V gene data show CDR1 as SNHLY and CDR2 as FYNNEI. The CDR3 covers 13 residues. Trimming stripped 8 bases from V and 2 bases from J, with 12 bases between. The CDR3 DNA is TGTGCCAGCGAAGCCGGACAGCAAGAGACCCAGTACTTC. Amino acid sequence: CASEAGQQETQYF.

The chain is built from TRBV5-1 and TRBJ1-4, with a possible D match to TRBD1 (6 bases). The V end lost 4 bases, the J end lost 8 bases, and 18 bases lay between the germline ends. Germline CDR1 reads SGHRS; CDR2 reads YFSETQ. This CDR3 is 15 amino acids long. The CDR3 DNA reads TGCGCCAGCAGCCCACAGGGAGGCTCATACGAAAAACTGTTTTTT. Protein product: CASSPQGGSYEKLFF. The full variable domain, rest sourced from reference TRBV5-1 and TRBJ1-4, is KAGVTQTPRYLIKTRGQQVTLSCSPISGHRSVSWYQQTPGQGLQFLFEYFSETQRNKGNFPGRFSGRQFSNSRSEMNVSTLELGDSALYLCASSPQGGSYEKLFFGSGTQLSVL.

In DNA, the CDR3 is TGTGCCAGCAGCTTGACTGGGGGGATGGTTGGCTACACCTTC. Protein: CASSLTGGMVGYTF. The gene calls are TRBV5-6 and TRBJ1-2; D might be TRBD1 (5 bases). The germline V and J ends were trimmed by 1 base and 7 bases, with 14 bases remaining between them. Germline V gene data show CDR1 as SGHDT and CDR2 as YYEEEE. There are 14 residues in the CDR3.

The chain uses TRBV4-2 and TRBJ2-3; the match to TRBD2 covers 11 bases. The CDR3 runs 15 residues. CDR1 LGHNA and CDR2 YNFKEQ come from the germline V gene. The trim removed 0 bases at V and 4 bases at J, leaving 0 bases unmatched. The CDR3 coding sequence is TGTGCCAGCAGCCAAGATAGCGGGGGGGCAGATACGCAGTATTTT. Amino acids: CASSQDSGGADTQYF.

This chain uses TRBV5-1 with TRBJ2-3; perhaps D is TRBD1 or TRBD2 (6 bases each). V gave up 3 bases and J gave up 2 bases, with 22 bases separating them. CDR3 length: 18 amino acids. Germline loops: CDR1 SGHRS, CDR2 YFSETQ. DNA for the CDR3: TGCGCCAGCAGCTCGGGGGCTGACGCCCAGCAGTTCACAGATACGCAGTATTTT. This sequence encodes CASSSGADAQQFTDTQYF.

The rearrangement uses TRBV19 and TRBJ1-1; 7 bases align to TRBD1. The CDR3 loop spans 13 amino acids. Germline CDR1 reads LNHDA; CDR2 reads SQIVND (reference sequence). V dropped 7 bases and J dropped 4; count of bases not matched to a gene: 6. The CDR3 DNA follows: TGTGCCAGTAATTGGAACAGGGGCACTGAAGCTTTCTTT. Residues: CASNWNRGTEAFF.

The chain has TRBV6-5 and TRBJ1-4; no clear D. Trimming removed 7 bases at V and 0 bases at J, with 9 bases between. The CDR3 runs to 14 residues. Germline CDR1 MNHEY, CDR2 SVGAGI. The CDR3: CASMSPATNEKLFF. In DNA form, the CDR3 reads TGTGCCAGCATGTCGCCGGCAACTAATGAAAAACTGTTTTTT.

The rearrangement links TRBV7-9 to TRBJ1-2, with 7 nucleotides matching TRBD1. The germline CDR1 and CDR2 sequences are SEHNR and FQNEAQ (reference sequence). CDR3 length equals 18 residues. J lost 6 bases, V lost 4 bases, and 20 bases had no gene match. The CDR3 loop reads CASSSFSGKTGSINGYTF. DNA of the CDR3: TGTGCCAGCAGCTCCTTCTCCGGAAAGACAGGGTCTATTAATGGCTACACCTTC.

The table lists this clone with many counts. This sample also contains other DNA sequences that code for the same CDR3. This rearrangement joins TRBV5-1 to TRBJ1-3, with unresolved D. This CDR3 region has 15 residues. V was trimmed by 1 base and J by 3 bases, leaving 11 bases between them. Germline CDR1 SGHRS, CDR2 YFSETQ. The CDR3 bases are TGCGCCAGCAGCTTGTTAGGCGGATTTGGAAACACCATATATTTT. Translation: CASSLLGGFGNTIYF.

The rearrangement links TRBV11-3 to TRBJ2-2; D perhaps matches TRBD1 (5 bases). This CDR3 comprises 13 residues. V was cut by 2 bases and J by 9 bases, with 10 bases left in between. Germline V gene lookup returns CDR1 SGHNT and CDR2 YENEEA. In DNA form, the CDR3 reads TGTGCCAGCAGCTTAAGGGGCGACCGGGAGCTGTTTTTT. Encoded protein: CASSLRGDRELFF.

The chain is built from TRBV18 and TRBJ2-2; no reliable D call. Germline assignment: CDR1 KGHSH and CDR2 LQKENI. The CDR3 covers 14 residues. Trimming shortened V by 2 bases and J by 3 bases, and 7 bases separated the two germline ends. CDR3: CASSPSTDTGELFF. The CDR3 bases are TGTGCCAGCTCACCATCGACGGACACCGGGGAGCTGTTTTTT.

The chain couples TRBV7-3 to TRBJ1-2, with D tentatively TRBD1 (5 bases). This CDR3 contains 16 residues. The germline CDR1 and CDR2 sequences are SGHTA and FQGTGA. Trimming took off 5 bases at V and 1 base at J, with 17 bases between the two ends. The CDR3 DNA follows: TGTGCCAGCAGCCTAATGGGACCGCCTAATAACTATGGCTACACCTTC. Translation: CASSLMGPPNNYGYTF.

The J gene is TRBJ2-1, the V gene TRBV6-7; unclear D gene. TRBV6-7 is recorded as an ORF, its role being uncertain. V lost 5 bases to trimming and J lost 4 bases, with 9 bases between them. The CDR3 consists of 13 residues. This CDR3 is CASSVLSYNEQFF. In nucleotides, the CDR3 is TGTGCCAGCAGTGTACTATCGTACAATGAGCAGTTCTTC.

This chain links TRBV7-8 with TRBJ2-3, with 7 bases identical to TRBD2. Germline V CDR1 and CDR2: SGHVS, FQNEAQ. CDR3 size: 16 residues. Trimming cost V 4 bases and J 8 bases; bases outside gene matches: 15. The CDR3 here is CASSSIAGEPHGTQYF. DNA for the CDR3: TGTGCCAGCAGCTCAATCGCGGGGGAACCTCACGGTACGCAGTATTTT.

The CDR3 nucleotides read TGTGCCACCAGCAGTCAGGGGGGTGAGCAGCCCCAGCATTTT. It encodes CATSSQGGEQPQHF. This rearrangement joins TRBV15 to TRBJ1-5; 7 bases match TRBD1. This CDR3 spans 14 amino acids. The germline CDR1 and CDR2 sequences are LNHNV and YYDKDF (reference sequence). With V trimmed by 3 bases and J by 7 bases, 6 bases remained unmatched.

The rearrangement links TRBV4-1 to TRBJ2-5; D gene uncertain. Trimming cost V 0 bases and J 2 bases, with 22 bases left between them. CDR1 MGHRA and CDR2 YSYEKL come from the germline V gene. The CDR3 runs to 19 residues. CDR3 in DNA: TGCGCCAGCAGCCAAGAAAGAGTGGGTCCGGGCTTCCGACAAGAGACCCAGTACTTC. It yields the protein CASSQERVGPGFRQETQYF.

This chain connects TRBV5-5 to TRBJ2-7; D gene unclear. The V end lost 3 bases, the J end lost 6 bases, and 10 bases lay between the germline ends. The germline V gene has CDR1 SGHKS and CDR2 YYEKEE (reference sequence). The CDR3 is 12 residues long. The DNA of the CDR3 is TGTGCCAGCAGCTCTCTAGGGTCCGAGCAGTACTTC. Translation gives CASSSLGSEQYF. The entire variable domain, with the rest obtained from reference TRBV5-5 and TRBJ2-7, is as follows: DAGVTQSPTHLIKTRGQQVTLRCSPISGHKSVSWYQQVLGQGPQFIFQYYEKEERGRGNFPDRFSARQFPNYSSELNVNALLLGDSALYLCASSSLGSEQYFGPGTRLTVT.

The chain recombines TRBV6-1 with TRBJ2-3, with 9 bases lining up with TRBD1. Per the germline V gene, CDR1 is MNHNS and CDR2 is SASEGT. V was clipped by 10 bases and J by 2 bases; unmatched bases: 7. The CDR3 consists of 14 residues. In nucleotides, the CDR3 is TGTGCCACAGACAGGGGGTTACCCACAGATACGCAGTATTTT. This gives the protein CATDRGLPTDTQYF.

The rearrangement links TRBV30 to TRBJ2-7, with 7 bases lining up with TRBD2. Germline lookup yields CDR1 GTSNPN and CDR2 SVGIG (reference sequence). This CDR3 region has 15 residues. V lost 3 bases to trimming and J lost 3 bases; unmatched junction nucleotides: 11. The CDR3, as DNA: TGTGCCTGGAGCCCGGCTCGCGGGAGCGACTACGAGCAGTACTTC. Protein: CAWSPARGSDYEQYF.

V usage is TRBV14 and J usage is TRBJ1-6; D is ambiguous. CDR1 is SGHDN and CDR2 is FVKESK in the germline V gene. V shed 5 bases and J shed 1 base, with 15 bases lying between them. The CDR3 is made up of 17 amino acids. The CDR3 bases are TGTGCCAGCAGCACCAATCGTGGCGGTTCCTATAATTCACCCCTCCACTTT. It is translated as CASSTNRGGSYNSPLHF.

The J gene is TRBJ2-3, the V gene TRBV7-2; 7 bases match TRBD2. V shed 1 base and J 1 base; nucleotides not matched to a gene: 5. From germline, CDR1 is SGHTA and CDR2 FQGNSA. The CDR3 is made up of 16 amino acids. CDR3 loop: CASSLDSGIGTDTQYF. As DNA, the CDR3 is TGTGCCAGCAGCTTAGACAGCGGGATTGGCACAGATACGCAGTATTTT.

The chain uses TRBV30 and TRBJ2-3; no firm D call. Germline assignment: CDR1 GTSNPN and CDR2 SVGIG (reference sequence). This CDR3 contains 13 residues. The V and J ends lost 0 bases and 6 bases respectively, with 10 bases between them. This CDR3 reads CAWSVSQQDTQYF. For the CDR3, the DNA is TGTGCCTGGAGTGTAAGCCAGCAGGATACGCAGTATTTT.

The V gene is TRBV7-6, the J gene TRBJ2-3, with 9 bases aligning to TRBD2. The trim removed 5 bases at V and 1 base at J, leaving 4 bases unmatched. Per the germline V gene, CDR1 is SGHVS and CDR2 is FNYEAQ. The CDR3 length is 15 residues. Written as DNA, the CDR3 is TGTGCCAGCAGCCCACGGACTAGCGGCACAGATACGCAGTATTTT. Amino acids: CASSPRTSGTDTQYF.

The chain combines TRBV6-6 with TRBJ1-2, with 7 bases fitting TRBD1. Germline CDR1 reads MNHNY; CDR2 reads SVGAGI (reference sequence). This CDR3 is 14 amino acids long. Unmatched junction bases numbered 10, after V lost 4 bases and J lost 8 bases. The CDR3 region is CASSLGGWAQGYTF. The CDR3 DNA reads as TGTGCCAGCAGTTTAGGGGGCTGGGCACAGGGCTACACCTTC.

The gene calls are TRBV7-2 and TRBJ2-7; no reliable D call. The germline gives CDR1 SGHTA, CDR2 FQGNSA. The CDR3 runs 14 residues. V lost 2 bases and J 3 bases, leaving 11 bases between the germline ends. The CDR3 DNA sequence: TGTGCCAGCAGCTTACAGTACGGAAGCTACGAGCAGTACTTC. Residues: CASSLQYGSYEQYF.

A note on this clone: At one boundary the junction diverges from the germline segment, which might be a read error. V gene TRBV5-6 combines with J gene TRBJ2-7; D is possibly TRBD1 (6 bases). The CDR3 length is 16 residues. Germline-derived CDR1 and CDR2 are SGHDT and YYEEEE. The CDR3 loop reads CASSFLLQTGAYEQCF. For the CDR3, the DNA is TGTGCCAGCAGCTTTCTCTTACAGACAGGTGCCTACGAGCAGTGCTTC.

The chain couples TRBV7-9 to TRBJ2-1, with 12 bases that match TRBD1. J was trimmed by 6 bases and V by 3 bases; bases with no gene match: 3. The CDR3 is 15 amino acids. Germline-derived CDR1 and CDR2 are SEHNR and FQNEAQ (reference sequence). The CDR3 loop is CASSLGTGGSNEQFF. In DNA form, the CDR3 reads TGTGCCAGCAGCTTGGGGACAGGGGGCTCCAATGAGCAGTTCTTC.

The CDR3 DNA sequence: TGTGCCAGCAGTTACTCAACACTCTACGGTTACGAGCAGTACTTC. It encodes CASSYSTLYGYEQYF. This chain links TRBV6-6 with TRBJ2-7, with no clear D. The CDR3 has 15 amino acids. V lost 0 bases and J 4 bases, leaving 13 bases between the germline ends. The germline V gene has CDR1 MNHNY and CDR2 SVGAGI (reference sequence).

This sequence joins TRBV19 and TRBJ1-5; possibly TRBD1 for D (5 bases). V was pared by 4 bases and J by 1 base, with 17 bases between. This CDR3 region has 17 residues. Germline lookup yields CDR1 LNHDA and CDR2 SQIVND (reference sequence). The CDR3 is CASSNTGVRGSNQPQHF. The CDR3 DNA is TGTGCCAGTAGTAACACTGGGGTCCGGGGGAGCAATCAGCCCCAGCATTTT.

J is TRBJ2-1 and V is TRBV7-2; maybe TRBD2 (6 bases). Germline assignment: CDR1 SGHTA and CDR2 FQGNSA. With 5 bases removed from V and 0 bases from J, the gap between germline ends came to 11 bases. The CDR3 has 15 amino acids. CDR3 residues: CASSPGTASYNEQFF. DNA for the CDR3: TGTGCCAGCAGCCCCGGGACTGCCTCCTACAATGAGCAGTTCTTC.

This chain uses TRBV7-2 with TRBJ1-3, with a possible D match to TRBD1 (6 bases). Germline CDR1 and CDR2: SGHTA and FQGNSA. The CDR3 is 16 amino acids. Trimming shortened V by 6 bases and J by 0 bases, and 15 bases separated the two germline ends. CDR3 residues: CASRSDLQGSGNTIYF. The DNA for the CDR3 is TGTGCCAGCAGATCCGATTTACAGGGCTCTGGAAACACCATATATTTT.